The 27 T cell receptor beta chains below come from one sample, sequenced in a study of early T cells in non-severe SARS-CoV-2 infection. TCRdb independently ran MiXCR on the 5' RACE reads; one entry per CDR3 protein. There are tens of thousands of distinct CDR3 sequences in the sample; approximately 10% occur only once, and around 9.8% lies in the top ten. The sequenced sample was whole blood. The receptors originated from an adult who was a healthcare worker with PCR-confirmed SARS-CoV-2 infection or an uninfected control (not recorded which).

This clonotype is labeled as medium-sized (0.01 to 0.1%). The chain employs TRBV20-1 and TRBJ2-1; D might be TRBD1 (5 bases). The V and J ends lost 6 bases and 7 bases respectively, with 19 bases between them. CDR1 is DFQATT, CDR2 SNEGSKA, per germline (reference sequence). This CDR3 region has 14 residues. The CDR3 spells CSARAQTGRNEQFF. In DNA, the CDR3 is TGCAGTGCCAGGGCGCAGACTGGGCGGAATGAGCAGTTCTTC.

This clonotype was picked up many times. The chain carries TRBV20-1 and TRBJ1-3; a weak D match, TRBD1 (6 bases). CDR3 size: 14 residues. V was clipped by 5 bases and J by 4 bases, with 15 bases between them. The germline CDR1 and CDR2 sequences are DFQATT and SNEGSKA (reference sequence). CDR3 sequence (DNA): TGCAGTGCTCCTTGGACAGCCGGAGGAAACACCATATATTTT. It specifies CSAPWTAGGNTIYF.

The chain has TRBV19 and TRBJ2-6; D is perhaps TRBD1 (6 bases). V lost 6 bases and J lost 2, with 14 bases in between. Per the germline V gene, CDR1 is LNHDA and CDR2 is SQIVND (reference sequence). This CDR3 region has 16 residues. The CDR3 nucleotides are TGTGCCAGTAGCAGGGAATACAGGGCTGGGGCCAACGTCCTGACTTTC. Protein sequence: CASSREYRAGANVLTF.

This clonotype was counted many times. The chain recombines TRBV7-7 with TRBJ2-2; tentatively, D is TRBD1 (5 bases). CDR3 size: 15 residues. Germline CDR1 is SSHAT and CDR2 is FNYEAQ (reference sequence). V lost 5 bases and J 1 base, leaving 11 bases between the germline ends. As DNA, the CDR3 is TGTGCCAGCAGCCCTAGGACACAGAACACCGGGGAGCTGTTTTTT. This sequence encodes CASSPRTQNTGELFF.

This clonotype was counted many times. The CDR3 bases are TGTGCCAGCTCACCCTCAGGACGCGGTGAAAAACTGTTTTTT. This gives the protein CASSPSGRGEKLFF. J is TRBJ1-4 and V is TRBV18, with no clear D. Trimming took 3 bases from V and 7 from J, leaving 12 bases between them. CDR3 length: 14 amino acids. Germline V gives CDR1 KGHSH, CDR2 LQKENI.

This clonotype was counted a few times. The V call is TRBV4-3, the J call TRBJ1-2, with unresolved D. Germline V CDR1 and CDR2: LGHNA, YSLEER. The CDR3 length is 15 residues. Deletions cut 3 bases from V and 5 bases from J, with 16 bases between. In DNA form, the CDR3 reads TGCGCCAGCAGCCACTCGGCAGCACAGATTTATGGCTACACCTTC. Its translation: CASSHSAAQIYGYTF.

This clonotype was observed at least ten times. This rearrangement joins TRBV30 to TRBJ2-4; tentative D call: TRBD1 (5 bases). The CDR3 runs to 12 residues. With 5 bases removed from V and 8 bases from J, the gap between germline ends came to 13 bases. Germline assignment: CDR1 GTSNPN and CDR2 SVGIG (reference sequence). DNA of the CDR3: TGTGCCTGGGCCCCTGACAGATACATTCAGTACTTC. As protein: CAWAPDRYIQYF. The full variable domain, in which reference TRBV30 and TRBJ2-4 provide the parts outside the CDR3, is SQTIHQWPATLVQPVGSPLSLECTVEGTSNPNLYWYRQAAGRGLQLLFYSVGIGQISSEVPQNLSASRPQDRQFILSSKKLLLSDSGFYLCAWAPDRYIQYFGAGTRLSVL.

The sample holds many counts of this clonotype. V and J are TRBV19 and TRBJ2-2, with no clear D. Germline CDR1 LNHDA, CDR2 SQIVND (reference sequence). The CDR3 is made up of 15 amino acids. V lost 2 bases and J lost 1, with 8 bases in between. As DNA, the CDR3 is TGTGCCAGTAGTATAATATCACAGAACACCGGGGAGCTGTTTTTT. Translated, it gives CASSIISQNTGELFF. The full variable domain, with the rest looked up from reference TRBV19 and TRBJ2-2, is DGGITQSPKYLFRKEGQNVTLSCEQNLNHDAMYWYRQDPGQGLRLIYYSQIVNDFQKGDIAEGYSVSREKKESFPLTVTSAQKNPTAFYLCASSIISQNTGELFFGEGSRLTVL.

As for this clonotype: One end of the junction varies from germline; a read error may be responsible. V gene TRBV15 combines with J gene TRBJ2-1; a weak D match, TRBD2 (5 bases). CDR3 length: 15 amino acids. Per the germline V gene, CDR1 is LNHNV and CDR2 is YYDKDF (reference sequence). The CDR3, as DNA: TGTGCCACTAGCAGAGAGCGGAGCTCCTACAAAGAGCAGTTCTTC. It encodes CATSRERSSYKEQFF.

A few counts support this clonotype. The V gene is TRBV9, the J gene TRBJ2-3; no definite D call. Germline V gene sequence: CDR1 SGDLS, CDR2 YYNGEE. This CDR3 has 12 residues. Trimming cost V 0 bases and J 4 bases, with 3 bases left between them. The CDR3 DNA follows: TGTGCCAGCAGCGTAGACCCAGATACGCAGTATTTT. It codes for CASSVDPDTQYF.

This clonotype was seen ten or more times. The V and J genes are TRBV7-9 and TRBJ2-7; D remains ambiguous. The CDR3 is 12 amino acids. Germline values: CDR1 SEHNR, CDR2 FQNEAQ (reference sequence). With 5 bases removed from V and 5 bases from J, the gap between germline ends came to 10 bases. CDR3 nucleotides: TGTGCCAGCAGCGGGGTTTGGCACGAGCAGTACTTC. Amino acids: CASSGVWHEQYF. The variable domain in full, completed from reference TRBV7-9 and TRBJ2-7, reads DTGVSQNPRHKITKRGQNVTFRCDPISEHNRLYWYRQTLGQGPEFLTYFQNEAQLEKSRLLSDRFSAERPKGSFSTLEIQRTEQGDSAMYLCASSGVWHEQYFGPGTRLTVT.

In its sample, this clonotype was seen many times. The chain employs TRBV5-5 and TRBJ1-5; TRBD1 matches 9 bases. There are 16 residues in the CDR3. V shed 4 bases and J 5 bases; nucleotides not matched to a gene: 10. Germline V gene sequence: CDR1 SGHKS, CDR2 YYEKEE (reference sequence). CDR3 sequence: CASSPLTGGGHQPQHF. CDR3 DNA sequence: TGTGCCAGCAGCCCGTTGACAGGGGGGGGGCATCAGCCCCAGCATTTT.

This clonotype has a count of ten or more. The CDR3 DNA is TGCAGTGCTAGCGGGGGGGGCCAAAACCAAGAGACCCAGTACTTC. Protein: CSASGGGQNQETQYF. V and J are TRBV20-1 and TRBJ2-5; TRBD2 aligns across 8 bases. The trim removed 3 bases at V and 0 bases at J, leaving 6 bases unmatched. The CDR3 length is 15 residues. Germline V lookup: CDR1 DFQATT, CDR2 SNEGSKA (reference sequence).

There are a few counts of this clonotype. V usage is TRBV6-5 and J usage is TRBJ2-1; D remains ambiguous. The V and J ends lost 6 bases and 6 bases respectively, with 18 bases between them. The CDR3 contains 15 residues. Germline assignment: CDR1 MNHEY and CDR2 SVGAGI. CDR3 DNA sequence: TGTGCCAGCAGAACCGGGCCCAGATCTCCCAATGAGCAGTTCTTC. Translating it yields CASRTGPRSPNEQFF.

This clonotype showed up many times. The rearrangement joins TRBV6-2 or TRBV6-3 to TRBJ2-3, with 8 bases aligning to TRBD2. The germline V gene has CDR1 MNHEY and CDR2 SVGEGT. The CDR3 runs to 14 residues. J gave up 8 bases and V 10 bases, and 14 bases lay outside the gene matches. DNA for the CDR3: TGTGCCACCTACCCCGGTACTAGCGGCATTACGCAGTATTTT. It is translated as CATYPGTSGITQYF.

The chain employs TRBV30 and TRBJ1-4; no reliable D call. The germline V gene encodes CDR1 GTSNPN and CDR2 SVGIG (reference sequence). Between the trimmed V and J ends, which lost 3 bases and 6 bases, there was a span of 8 bases. The CDR3 loop spans 12 amino acids. Here the CDR3 reads CAWRGLDEKLFF. The CDR3 DNA reads as TGTGCCTGGAGAGGGTTGGATGAAAAACTGTTTTTT.

The chain links TRBV7-2 to TRBJ1-1; D remains unclear. Germline values: CDR1 SGHTA, CDR2 FQGNSA. The V gene lost 3 bases and the J gene lost 3 bases, with 2 bases spanning the gap. The CDR3 runs to 11 residues. The CDR3: CASSFYTEAFF. In DNA form, the CDR3 reads TGTGCCAGCAGCTTCTACACTGAAGCTTTCTTT.

By proportion, this clonotype is medium-sized. The chain recombines TRBV5-1 with TRBJ1-1, with no clear D. The CDR3 contains 14 residues. The V and J ends lost 1 base and 1 base respectively, with 8 bases between them. Germline CDR1 reads SGHRS; CDR2 reads YFSETQ. The CDR3, as DNA: TGCGCCAGCAGCTTGAGCCAGACGAACACTGAAGCTTTCTTT. Amino acids: CASSLSQTNTEAFF.

This clonotype was observed a few times. This chain links TRBV7-9 with TRBJ2-1; 13 bases fit TRBD2. V lost 8 bases to trimming and J lost 8 bases; unmatched junction nucleotides: 12. The length of the CDR3 is 16 residues. Looked up from germline, CDR1 is SEHNR and CDR2 is FQNEAQ (reference sequence). The chain's CDR3 is CASGYTGTSGDDEQFF. The CDR3 DNA sequence: TGTGCCAGCGGATACACCGGGACTAGCGGGGACGATGAGCAGTTCTTC.

The chain has TRBV24-1 and TRBJ2-2; D might be TRBD1 (6 bases). This CDR3 is 14 amino acids long. Trimming pared 10 bases from V and 2 bases from J, leaving 13 bases between. The germline CDR1 and CDR2 sequences are KGHDR and SFDVKD. The CDR3 DNA reads TGTGCCACGGCAGGGGTTCTTAACACCGGGGAGCTGTTTTTT. Amino acid sequence: CATAGVLNTGELFF.

A few counts support this clonotype. The rearrangement uses TRBV7-9 and TRBJ1-2; D unclear. Per germline, CDR1 SEHNR and CDR2 FQNEAQ (reference sequence). The CDR3 runs 13 residues. Trimming removed 3 bases from V and 6 bases from J, with 11 bases in between. This chain's CDR3 is CASSFGPDDGYTF. CDR3 bases: TGTGCCAGCAGCTTCGGGCCCGATGATGGCTACACCTTC.

This clonotype was seen repeatedly, ten times or more. J is TRBJ1-5 and V is TRBV12-3 or TRBV12-4; D possibly corresponds to TRBD1 (5 bases). Trimming took 1 base from V and 6 from J, leaving 13 bases between them. The CDR3 consists of 15 residues. Here the CDR3 reads CASSLGGGVFQPQHF. For the CDR3, the DNA is TGTGCCAGCAGTTTAGGTGGGGGGGTTTTTCAGCCCCAGCATTTT.

CDR3 region: CASSLGTYNNEQFF. Written as DNA, the CDR3 is TGCGCCAGCAGCTTGGGGACATACAACAATGAGCAGTTCTTC. This chain connects TRBV5-1 to TRBJ2-1; D is perhaps TRBD1 (5 bases). V was trimmed by 0 bases and J by 5 bases, leaving 9 bases between them. Germline loops: CDR1 SGHRS, CDR2 YFSETQ. This CDR3 has 14 residues.

The rearrangement links TRBV6-2 or TRBV6-3 to TRBJ1-1; 10 bases line up with TRBD1. This CDR3 is built from 16 residues. CDR1 MNHEY and CDR2 SVGEGT come from the germline V gene. V was pared by 5 bases and J by 6 bases, with 12 bases of the junction left unmatched. CDR3: CASSVGQGIGSAEAFF. Written as DNA, the CDR3 is TGTGCCAGCAGTGTGGGACAGGGGATAGGTAGCGCTGAAGCTTTCTTT.

The chain carries TRBV5-5 and TRBJ1-2, with D possibly being TRBD1 (5 bases). Germline CDR1 SGHKS, CDR2 YYEKEE (reference sequence). This CDR3 has 15 amino acids. Trimming cost V 0 bases and J 3 bases, with 12 bases left between them. CDR3 protein: CASSLVGRADYGYTF. CDR3 nucleotide sequence: TGTGCCAGCAGCTTGGTTGGCAGGGCTGACTATGGCTACACCTTC. Supplemented by reference TRBV5-5 and TRBJ1-2, the full variable domain reads DAGVTQSPTHLIKTRGQQVTLRCSPISGHKSVSWYQQVLGQGPQFIFQYYEKEERGRGNFPDRFSARQFPNYSSELNVNALLLGDSALYLCASSLVGRADYGYTFGSGTRLTVV.

This clonotype was detected many times. The CDR3 sequence: CAWGTGASTDTQYF. The CDR3, as DNA: TGTGCCTGGGGGACAGGGGCTAGCACAGATACGCAGTATTTT. The rearrangement uses TRBV30 and TRBJ2-3; 10 bases match TRBD1. The junction had 2 bases not matched to a gene; V was cut back by 5 bases and J by 0 bases. Germline V gene data show CDR1 as GTSNPN and CDR2 as SVGIG (reference sequence). This CDR3 has 14 amino acids.

There are many counts of this clonotype. The genes are TRBV20-1 and TRBJ2-7; 7 bases are shared with TRBD2. V was clipped by 3 bases and J by 0 bases; unmatched bases: 8. There are 15 residues in the CDR3. CDR1 is DFQATT and CDR2 is SNEGSKA in the germline V gene (reference sequence). CDR3 residues: CSARDTGGSSYEQYF. DNA for the CDR3: TGCAGTGCTAGGGACACGGGGGGTAGCTCCTACGAGCAGTACTTC.